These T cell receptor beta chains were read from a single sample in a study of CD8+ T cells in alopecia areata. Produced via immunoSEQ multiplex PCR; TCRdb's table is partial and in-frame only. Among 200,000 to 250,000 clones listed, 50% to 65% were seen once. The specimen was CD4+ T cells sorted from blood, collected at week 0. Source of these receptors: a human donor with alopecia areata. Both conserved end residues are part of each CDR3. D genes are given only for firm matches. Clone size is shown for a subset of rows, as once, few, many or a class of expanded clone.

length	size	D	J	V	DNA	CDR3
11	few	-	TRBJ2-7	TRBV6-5	TGTGCCAGCAATATCGGACGGGATGAGTACTTC	CASNIGRDEYF
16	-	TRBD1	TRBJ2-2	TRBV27	TGTGCCAGCAGTCAACGGATTACAGGGGAAACCGGGGAGCTGTTTTTT	CASSQRITGETGELFF
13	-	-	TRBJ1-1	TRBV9	TGTGCCAGCAGCGTAGAAGTAAACACTGAAGCTTTCTTT	CASSVEVNTEAFF
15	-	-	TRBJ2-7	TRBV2	TGTGCCAGCAGTGAAGGATTTGGGGGCCCCTACGAGCAGTACTTC	CASSEGFGGPYEQYF
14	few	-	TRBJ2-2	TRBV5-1	TGCGCCAGCAGCTCCCGGGAGATAACCGGGGAGCTGTTTTTT	CASSSREITGELFF
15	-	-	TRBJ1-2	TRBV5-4	TGTGCCAGCAGCCAAGACAGGCTAAGAGGCTATGGCTACACCTTC	CASSQDRLRGYGYTF
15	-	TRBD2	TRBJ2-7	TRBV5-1	TGCGCCAGCAGCCCCGGACTAGCGGGAGCATCTGAGCAGTACTTC	CASSPGLAGASEQYF
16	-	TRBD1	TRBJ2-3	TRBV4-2	TGTGCCAGCAGCCGAGCGGCGGGACAGGGGGCAGATACGCAGTATTTT	CASSRAAGQGADTQYF
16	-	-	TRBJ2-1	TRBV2	TGTGCCAGCAGTGAATTGGGGCAGGTTCCCTACAATGAGCAGTTCTTC	CASSELGQVPYNEQFF
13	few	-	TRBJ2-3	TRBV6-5	TGTGCCAGTGGGGGGAGGTTAGGAGATACGCAGTATTTT	CASGGRLGDTQYF
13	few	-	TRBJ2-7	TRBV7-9	TGTGCCAGCAGCTTAGGGAGTCAAAGGGAGCAGTACTTC	CASSLGSQREQYF
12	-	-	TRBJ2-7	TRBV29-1	TGCAGCGTTGAAAGGCAGGGCTACGAGCAGTACTTC	CSVERQGYEQYF
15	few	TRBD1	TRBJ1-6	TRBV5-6	TGTGCCAGCAGCTTGTACGGGACAGGGGAGTCACCCCTCCACTTT	CASSLYGTGESPLHF
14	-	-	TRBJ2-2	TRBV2	TGTGCCAGCTTGAGTAGGATCGCACCCGGGGAGCTGTTTTTT	CASLSRIAPGELFF
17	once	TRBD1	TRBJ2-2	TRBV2	TGTGCCAGCAGCCGACAGGGGACCTACATATCCGCCGGGGAGCTGTTTTTT	CASSRQGTYISAGELFF
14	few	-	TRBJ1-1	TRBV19	TGTGCCAGTAGCCTTCCGAGGGGGGACCCTGAAGCTTTCTTT	CASSLPRGDPEAFF
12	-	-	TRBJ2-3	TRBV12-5	TGTGCTAGTGGTTCAACCACAGATACGCAGTATTTT	CASGSTTDTQYF
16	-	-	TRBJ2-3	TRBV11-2	TGTGCCAGCAGCTTCGCTGGGGGGTTCGACACAGATACGCAGTATTTT	CASSFAGGFDTDTQYF
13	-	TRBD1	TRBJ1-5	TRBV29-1	TGCAGCGTGGGACAGGGAAGCAATCAGCCCCAGCATTTT	CSVGQGSNQPQHF
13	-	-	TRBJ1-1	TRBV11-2	TGTGCCAGCGCCACACAGGGGAACACTGAAGCTTTCTTT	CASATQGNTEAFF
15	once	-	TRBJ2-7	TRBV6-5	TGTGCCAGCAGTTTCAAGTCAGGAGGGGAGTACGAGCAGTACTTC	CASSFKSGGEYEQYF
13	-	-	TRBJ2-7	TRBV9	TGTGCCAGCAGCGTAGATGGCCCAGGCGAGCAGTACTTC	CASSVDGPGEQYF
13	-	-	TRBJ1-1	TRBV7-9	TGTGCCAGCAGCTTTCAGGACAACACTGAAGCTTTCTTT	CASSFQDNTEAFF
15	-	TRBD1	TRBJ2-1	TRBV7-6	TGTGCCAGCAGCTCGAGGGGGCTTGCCTACAATGAGCAGTTCTTC	CASSSRGLAYNEQFF
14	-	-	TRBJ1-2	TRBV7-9	TGTGCCAGCAGCTTAGCGAACAGCGACTATGGCTACACCTTC	CASSLANSDYGYTF
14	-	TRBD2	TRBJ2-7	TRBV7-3	TGTGCCAGCAGCTTAGGACTAGCTGGGGACGAGCAGTACTTC	CASSLGLAGDEQYF
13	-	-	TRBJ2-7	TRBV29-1	TGCAGCGCCATTGGGTCGGACGTTCACGAGCAGTACTTC	CSAIGSDVHEQYF
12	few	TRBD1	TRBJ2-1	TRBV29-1	TGCAGCGGAGGGGGCATATACAATGAGCAGTTCTTC	CSGGGIYNEQFF